This section outlines one T cell receptor beta chain sequence together with its context. CDR3 length: 12 amino acids. The ends were cut back, 6 bases at V and 4 bases at J, with 10 bases in the middle. Germline values: CDR1 SGHDT, CDR2 YYEEEE. Profiling relied on immunoSEQ multiplex PCR, and the TCRdb table lists in-frame clones only, not all of them. The sample lists roughly 84,000 clones, 70% to 90% occurring once. This sample was included in a study of T cells in localized non-small cell lung cancer. The sequence came from a woman aged 35 to 75 with stage I squamous cell lung carcinoma. Here the sequenced sample was peripheral blood, taken before any cancer treatment. The V call is TRBV5-6, the J call TRBJ2-5, with D possibly matching TRBD1 (5 bases). CDR3 coding DNA: TGTGCCAGCAACCGCAGGGTAGAGACCCAGTACTTC. It encodes CASNRRVETQYF.